These T cell receptor beta chains were read from a single sample in a study of blood T cell repertoires in COVID-19. Libraries were prepared by immunoSEQ multiplex PCR; TCRdb keeps only in-frame clonotypes and omits some of them. The data hold roughly 100,000 clones, with around 87% observed a single time. Sequencing was performed on peripheral blood. The source is a man aged 50 or older with active or convalescent COVID-19. CDR3s include the opening cysteine and the closing phenylalanine or tryptophan. D genes are given only for firm matches. Clone size is shown for a subset of rows, as once, few, many or a class of expanded clone.

v_call	j_call	cdr3_length	d_call	clone_size	cdr3_aa	cdr3_nt
TRBV27	TRBJ2-1	13	NA	NA	CATQSGSYNEQFF	TGTGCCACCCAGTCAGGTTCCTACAATGAGCAGTTCTTC
TRBV2	TRBJ1-5	15	NA	NA	CASSTQGPSNQPQHF	TGTGCCAGCAGTACCCAGGGGCCTTCCAATCAGCCCCAGCATTTT
TRBV30	TRBJ2-3	16	NA	once	CAWSVLPTTSTDTQYF	TGTGCCTGGAGTGTACTTCCCACGACTAGCACAGATACGCAGTATTTT
TRBV2	TRBJ2-3	15	TRBD2	NA	CASSPGTSGGDTQYF	TGTGCCAGCAGCCCCGGGACTAGCGGGGGGGATACGCAGTATTTT
TRBV9	TRBJ2-1	15	TRBD2	NA	CASSVEAGGLYEQFF	TGTGCCAGCAGCGTAGAAGCGGGGGGGCTCTATGAGCAGTTCTTC
TRBV24-1	TRBJ1-5	14	TRBD1	NA	CATGSGQERQPQHF	TGTGCCACCGGCTCCGGACAGGAACGACAGCCCCAGCATTTT
TRBV11-3	TRBJ2-3	14	NA	NA	CASSLRGSTDTQYF	TGTGCCAGCAGCTTGCGGGGCTCCACAGATACGCAGTATTTT
TRBV19	TRBJ1-6	14	NA	NA	CASSISGGDSPLHF	TGTGCCAGTAGTATCAGCGGGGGTGATTCACCCCTCCACTTT
TRBV5-1	TRBJ2-5	15	TRBD2	once	CASSMTSGVQETQYF	TGCGCCAGCAGCATGACTAGCGGGGTACAAGAGACCCAGTACTTC
TRBV10-3	TRBJ2-2	16	TRBD1	NA	CAINGGQGAWTGELFF	TGTGCCATCAACGGGGGACAGGGGGCGTGGACCGGGGAGCTGTTTTTT
TRBV5-4	TRBJ2-5	17	TRBD2	NA	CASSQRLAGSSQETQYF	TGTGCCAGCAGTCAAAGACTAGCGGGGTCCTCCCAAGAGACCCAGTACTTC
TRBV5-1	TRBJ1-4	15	NA	NA	CASSPDAPRGEKLFF	TGCGCCAGCAGCCCGGACGCCCCCCGGGGTGAAAAACTGTTTTTT
TRBV27	TRBJ2-7	15	TRBD1	NA	CASSPRQGGAYEQYF	TGTGCCAGCAGTCCACGACAGGGGGGGGCCTACGAGCAGTACTTC
TRBV6-6	TRBJ1-6	14	NA	NA	CASKERVLDSPLHF	TGTGCCAGCAAAGAGAGGGTCCTGGATTCACCCCTCCACTTT
TRBV6-4	TRBJ2-3	14	TRBD2	NA	CASSDSAGGDTQYF	TGTGCCAGCAGTGACTCGGCGGGGGGAGATACGCAGTATTTT
TRBV7-9	TRBJ1-6	11	TRBD1	NA	CASSSGQVLHF	TGTGCCAGCAGCTCGGGACAGGTCCTCCACTTT
TRBV20-1	TRBJ1-1	13	NA	NA	CSASYVRDTEAFF	TGCAGTGCTAGTTATGTGAGGGACACTGAAGCTTTCTTT
TRBV5-1	TRBJ1-3	13	NA	NA	CASSPSSGNTIYF	TGCGCCAGCAGCCCCTCCTCTGGAAACACCATATATTTT
TRBV12-3/TRBV12-4	TRBJ2-2	12	NA	NA	CASILSPGELFF	TGTGCCAGCATCTTATCTCCCGGGGAGCTGTTTTTT
TRBV5-1	TRBJ1-5	15	NA	NA	CASSLGTNSNQPQHF	TGCGCCAGCAGCTTGGGCACAAATAGCAATCAGCCCCAGCATTTT
TRBV10-2	TRBJ2-5	11	NA	NA	CASTPGETQYF	TGCGCCAGCACCCCCGGGGAGACCCAGTACTTC
TRBV19	TRBJ1-3	15	TRBD1	NA	CASSIGTASGNTIYF	TGTGCCAGTAGTATCGGGACAGCCTCTGGAAACACCATATATTTT
TRBV10-3	TRBJ2-3	14	NA	NA	CAISESIGADTQYF	TGTGCCATCAGTGAGTCTATAGGGGCAGATACGCAGTATTTT